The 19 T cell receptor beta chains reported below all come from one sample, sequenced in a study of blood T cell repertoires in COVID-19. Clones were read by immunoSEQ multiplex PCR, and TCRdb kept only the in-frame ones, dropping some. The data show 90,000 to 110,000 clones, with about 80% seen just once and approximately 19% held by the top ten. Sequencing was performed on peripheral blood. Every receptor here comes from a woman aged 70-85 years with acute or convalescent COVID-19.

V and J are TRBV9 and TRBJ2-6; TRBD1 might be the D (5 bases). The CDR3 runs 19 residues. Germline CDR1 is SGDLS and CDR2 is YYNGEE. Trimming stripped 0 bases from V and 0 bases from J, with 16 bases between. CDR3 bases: TGTGCCAGCAGCGTAGGCTCCAGGGAATCACGCTCTGGGGCCAACGTCCTGACTTTC. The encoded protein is CASSVGSRESRSGANVLTF.

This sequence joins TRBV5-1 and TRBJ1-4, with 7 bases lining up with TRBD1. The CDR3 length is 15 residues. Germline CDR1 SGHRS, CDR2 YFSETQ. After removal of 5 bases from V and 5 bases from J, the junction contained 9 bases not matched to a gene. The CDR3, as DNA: TGCGCCAGCAGGGAAGGACCGACAGGGAATGAAAAACTGTTTTTT. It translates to CASREGPTGNEKLFF.

The CDR3 nucleotides read TGTGCCTGGACAAGGGCAGGGACTGGAAACACCATATATTTT. This encodes CAWTRAGTGNTIYF. V gene TRBV30 combines with J gene TRBJ1-3; tentative D call: TRBD1 (5 bases). The CDR3 covers 14 residues. Trimming removed 4 bases from V and 2 bases from J, with 12 bases in between. Germline assignment: CDR1 GTSNPN and CDR2 SVGIG (reference sequence).

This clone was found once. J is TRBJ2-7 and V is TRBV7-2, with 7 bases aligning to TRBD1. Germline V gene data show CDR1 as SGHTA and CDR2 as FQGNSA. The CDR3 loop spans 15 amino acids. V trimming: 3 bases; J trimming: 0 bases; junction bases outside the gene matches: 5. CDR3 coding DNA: TGTGCCAGCAGCTTCCGGACAGGTGCCTCCTACGAGCAGTACTTC. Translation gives CASSFRTGASYEQYF.

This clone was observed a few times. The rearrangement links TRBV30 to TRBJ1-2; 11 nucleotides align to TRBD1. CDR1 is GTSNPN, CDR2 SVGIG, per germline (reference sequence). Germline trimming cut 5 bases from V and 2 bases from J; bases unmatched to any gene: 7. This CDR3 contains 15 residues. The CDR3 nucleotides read TGTGCCTGGTTTACCCGGACAGGGGGCAACTATGGCTACACCTTC. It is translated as CAWFTRTGGNYGYTF.

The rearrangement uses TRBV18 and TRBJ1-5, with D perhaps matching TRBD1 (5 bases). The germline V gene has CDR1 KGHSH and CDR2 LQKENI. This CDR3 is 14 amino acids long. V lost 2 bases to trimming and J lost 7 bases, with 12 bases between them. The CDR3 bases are TGTGCCAGCTCACCATTGGGGGGGAGCCAGCCCCAGCATTTT. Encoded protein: CASSPLGGSQPQHF.

In DNA form, the CDR3 reads TGTGCCAGCAGCCAGCCGGGACAGGGAGGGGGCTACACCTTC. Its protein product is CASSQPGQGGGYTF. The genes are TRBV5-4 and TRBJ1-2; 9 positions match TRBD1. This CDR3 region has 14 residues. In germline, CDR1 is SGHNT, CDR2 YYREEE (reference sequence). V lost 4 bases to trimming and J lost 8 bases; unmatched junction nucleotides: 9.

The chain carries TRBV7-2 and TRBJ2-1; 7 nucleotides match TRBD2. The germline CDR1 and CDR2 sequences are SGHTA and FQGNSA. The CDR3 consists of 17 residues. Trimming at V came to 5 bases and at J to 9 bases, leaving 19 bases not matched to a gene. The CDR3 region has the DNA TGTGCCAGCAGCCCGCCGACGGCGGGGCGGGGGAAAGGTGAGCAGTTCTTC. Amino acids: CASSPPTAGRGKGEQFF.

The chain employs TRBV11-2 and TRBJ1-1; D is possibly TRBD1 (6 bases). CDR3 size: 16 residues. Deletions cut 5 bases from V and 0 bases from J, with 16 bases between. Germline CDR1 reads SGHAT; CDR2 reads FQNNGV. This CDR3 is CASSPRGWTVNTEAFF. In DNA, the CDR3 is TGTGCCAGCAGCCCTAGAGGGTGGACAGTGAACACTGAAGCTTTCTTT.

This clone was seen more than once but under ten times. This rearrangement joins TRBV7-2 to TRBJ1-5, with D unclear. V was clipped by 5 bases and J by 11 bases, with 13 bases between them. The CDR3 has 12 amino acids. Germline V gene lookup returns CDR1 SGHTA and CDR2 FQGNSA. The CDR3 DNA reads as TGTGCCAGCAGCCTAGAGAGTCAAGCCCAGCATTTT. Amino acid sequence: CASSLESQAQHF.

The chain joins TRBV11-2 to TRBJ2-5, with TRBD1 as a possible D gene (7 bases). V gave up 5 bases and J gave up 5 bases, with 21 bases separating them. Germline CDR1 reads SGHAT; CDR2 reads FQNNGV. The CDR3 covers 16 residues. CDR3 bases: TGTGCCAGCAGCCCCCGGAGGGGGCAGTATGAGGAGACCCAGTACTTC. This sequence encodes CASSPRRGQYEETQYF.

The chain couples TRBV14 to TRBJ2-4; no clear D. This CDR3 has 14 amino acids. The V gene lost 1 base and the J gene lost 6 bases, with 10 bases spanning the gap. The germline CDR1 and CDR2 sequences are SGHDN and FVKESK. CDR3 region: CASSQATAPNIQYF. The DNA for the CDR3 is TGTGCCAGCAGCCAAGCTACCGCCCCAAACATTCAGTACTTC.

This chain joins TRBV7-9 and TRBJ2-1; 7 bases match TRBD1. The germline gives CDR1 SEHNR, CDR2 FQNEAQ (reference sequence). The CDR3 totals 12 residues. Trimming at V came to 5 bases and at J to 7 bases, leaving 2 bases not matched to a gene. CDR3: CASSTTGNEQFF. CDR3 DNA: TGTGCCAGCAGCACGACAGGGAATGAGCAGTTCTTC.

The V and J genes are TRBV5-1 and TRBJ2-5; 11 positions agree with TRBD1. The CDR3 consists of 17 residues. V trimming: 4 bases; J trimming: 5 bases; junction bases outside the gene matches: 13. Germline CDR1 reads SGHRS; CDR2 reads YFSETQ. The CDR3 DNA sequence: TGCGCCAGCAGCCGCTCCGGGGACAGGGGGGGATCGGAGACCCAGTACTTC. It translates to CASSRSGDRGGSETQYF.

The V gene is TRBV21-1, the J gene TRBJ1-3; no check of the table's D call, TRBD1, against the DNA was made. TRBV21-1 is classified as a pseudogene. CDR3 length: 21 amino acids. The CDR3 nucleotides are TGTGCCAGCAGCTACATGGACAGGGAGAGCTTCGCCCGATCCTCTGGAAACACCATATATTTT. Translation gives CASSYMDRESFARSSGNTIYF.

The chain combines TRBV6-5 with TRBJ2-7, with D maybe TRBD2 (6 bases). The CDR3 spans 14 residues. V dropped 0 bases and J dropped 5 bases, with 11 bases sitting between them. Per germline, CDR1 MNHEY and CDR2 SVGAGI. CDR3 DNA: TGTGCCAGCAGTTACTCGACTAGGATCAACGAGCAGTACTTC. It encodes CASSYSTRINEQYF.

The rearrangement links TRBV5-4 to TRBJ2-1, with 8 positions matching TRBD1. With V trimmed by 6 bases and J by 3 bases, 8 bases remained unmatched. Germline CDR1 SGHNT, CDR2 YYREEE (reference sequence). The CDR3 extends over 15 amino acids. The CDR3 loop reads CASNLGGQVYNEQFF. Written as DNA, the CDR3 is TGTGCCAGCAACCTCGGGGGACAGGTCTACAATGAGCAGTTCTTC. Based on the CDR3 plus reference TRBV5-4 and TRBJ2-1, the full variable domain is ETGVTQSPTHLIKTRGQQVTLRCSSQSGHNTVSWYQQALGQGPQFIFQYYREEENGRGNFPPRFSGLQFPNYSSELNVNALELDDSALYLCASNLGGQVYNEQFFGPGTRLTVL.

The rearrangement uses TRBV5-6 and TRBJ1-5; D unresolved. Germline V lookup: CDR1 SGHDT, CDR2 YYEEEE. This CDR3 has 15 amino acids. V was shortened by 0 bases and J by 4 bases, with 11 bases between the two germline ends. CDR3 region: CASSLGARENQPQHF. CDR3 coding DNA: TGTGCCAGCAGCTTGGGAGCTCGCGAGAATCAGCCCCAGCATTTT.

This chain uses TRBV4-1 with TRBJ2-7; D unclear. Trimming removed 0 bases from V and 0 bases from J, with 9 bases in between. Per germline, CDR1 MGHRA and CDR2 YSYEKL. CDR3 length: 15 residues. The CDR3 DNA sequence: TGCGCCAGCAGCCAAGACAGGTTAAGCTCCTACGAGCAGTACTTC. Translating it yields CASSQDRLSSYEQYF.